One and the same sample provided the 16 T cell receptor beta chains below, sequenced in a study of T-cell reconstitution after alpha-beta-depleted transplantation in children. The TCRbeta library was prepared with unique molecular identifiers. MiXCR, applied by TCRdb to the PCR reads, yields one record per CDR3 protein. The sample yields around 400,000 distinct CDR3 sequences, 20% seen once. Sequencing was performed on PBMCs from the stem cell graft donor, taken from the stem cell graft. These receptors came from a human donor who donated a stem cell graft to a child with acute myeloid leukemia.

The chain employs TRBV20-1 and TRBJ2-5, with D possibly matching TRBD1 (5 bases). Looked up from germline, CDR1 is DFQATT and CDR2 is SNEGSKA (reference sequence). The CDR3 is 14 residues long. Between the trimmed V and J ends, which lost 5 bases and 2 bases, there was a span of 15 bases. The CDR3 is CSAPLGAGQETQYF. CDR3 bases: TGCAGTGCTCCCCTAGGGGCAGGGCAAGAGACCCAGTACTTC.

In this sample, this clonotype turned up many times. The rearrangement joins TRBV20-1 to TRBJ2-1; 7 nucleotides agree with TRBD1. Trimming removed 2 bases from V and 7 bases from J; junction bases left unmatched: 8. The germline gives CDR1 DFQATT, CDR2 SNEGSKA (reference sequence). The CDR3 totals 14 residues. This CDR3 reads CSARIPGQRNEQFF. The CDR3 coding sequence is TGCAGTGCTAGAATCCCGGGACAGAGGAATGAGCAGTTCTTC.

This clonotype was seen a few times. The chain combines TRBV20-1 with TRBJ2-7; 7 nucleotides agree with TRBD1. From germline, CDR1 is DFQATT and CDR2 SNEGSKA (reference sequence). The CDR3 totals 15 residues. J gave up 2 bases and V 3 bases, and 10 bases lay outside the gene matches. The CDR3 protein is CSARGSGTAAYEQYF. In nucleotides, the CDR3 is TGCAGTGCTAGGGGTTCCGGGACAGCAGCCTACGAGCAGTACTTC.

This clonotype was detected only a few times. This chain connects TRBV14 to TRBJ2-1; 12 bases are shared with TRBD2. CDR3 length: 16 residues. Germline V gene sequence: CDR1 SGHDN, CDR2 FVKESK. V trimming: 6 bases; J trimming: 5 bases; junction bases outside the gene matches: 8. DNA for the CDR3: TGTGCCAGCAGACTAACCGGGACTAGCGGGCACAATGAGCAGTTCTTC. Its protein product is CASRLTGTSGHNEQFF.

The chain links TRBV7-6 to TRBJ2-6; D gene ambiguous. Per the germline V gene, CDR1 is SGHVS and CDR2 is FNYEAQ. The CDR3 runs to 17 residues. Trimming stripped 1 base from V and 0 bases from J, with 10 bases between. The CDR3 loop reads CASSLGGSFSGANVLTF. Here the CDR3 DNA reads TGTGCCAGCAGCTTAGGTGGCAGTTTCTCTGGGGCCAACGTCCTGACTTTC.

The rearrangement joins TRBV18 to TRBJ1-5; a possible D gene is TRBD1 (5 bases). CDR3 length: 15 amino acids. The germline V gene has CDR1 KGHSH and CDR2 LQKENI. Trimming took off 2 bases at V and 6 bases at J, with 14 bases between the two ends. The CDR3 region has the DNA TGTGCCAGCTCACCAGGCGGGGCTCGGGGTCAGCCCCAGCATTTT. Amino acids: CASSPGGARGQPQHF.

J is TRBJ2-1 and V is TRBV4-1; TRBD1 matches 8 bases. This CDR3 is 13 amino acids long. Germline V gene lookup returns CDR1 MGHRA and CDR2 YSYEKL. V shed 0 bases and J 16 bases; nucleotides not matched to a gene: 8. CDR3: CASSQEGQGAGFF. CDR3 DNA: TGCGCCAGCAGCCAAGAGGGTCAGGGGGCGGGTTTCTTC.

This clonotype was detected ten times or more. The chain combines TRBV29-1 with TRBJ2-1; TRBD2 matches at 10 bases. Trimming took 6 bases from V and 0 from J; bases not matched to a gene: 2. The V gene's germline CDR1 is SQVTM and CDR2 ANQGSEA. The CDR3 extends over 14 amino acids. In DNA form, the CDR3 reads TGCAGCGTAACTAGCGGGAACTCCTACAATGAGCAGTTCTTC. It is translated as CSVTSGNSYNEQFF.

This clonotype was found a few times. J is TRBJ2-1 and V is TRBV20-1; 7 bases are a match to TRBD2. The trim removed 2 bases at V and 1 base at J, leaving 2 bases unmatched. The CDR3 totals 14 residues. The germline V gene encodes CDR1 DFQATT and CDR2 SNEGSKA (reference sequence). Here the CDR3 reads CSARPSGSYNEQFF. Written as DNA, the CDR3 is TGCAGTGCTAGACCTAGCGGTTCCTACAATGAGCAGTTCTTC.

This clonotype was seen a few times. CDR3 loop: CASTGQGNTEAFF. The CDR3 DNA follows: TGTGCCAGCACCGGACAGGGGAACACTGAAGCTTTCTTT. The chain has TRBV12-3 or TRBV12-4 and TRBJ1-1, with 8 bases matching TRBD1. CDR3 length equals 13 residues. The V segment lost 7 bases and the J segment 1 base; nucleotides outside the gene matches: 2.

This clonotype was found a few times. The CDR3 spells CATSRGQEDIQYF. In nucleotides, the CDR3 is TGTGCCACCAGCAGAGGACAGGAGGACATTCAGTACTTC. The rearrangement uses TRBV15 and TRBJ2-4; D is possibly TRBD1 (6 bases). Germline CDR1 reads LNHNV; CDR2 reads YYDKDF (reference sequence). V was cut by 1 base and J by 8 bases, with 9 bases left in between. The CDR3 is 13 amino acids.

The chain employs TRBV6-5 and TRBJ1-1; D is undetermined. Looked up from germline, CDR1 is MNHEY and CDR2 is SVGAGI. Deletions cut 0 bases from V and 1 base from J, with 6 bases between. The CDR3 runs to 14 residues. In DNA, the CDR3 is TGTGCCAGCAGTTACTCGCGGAAGAACACTGAAGCTTTCTTT. This gives the protein CASSYSRKNTEAFF.

This clonotype was picked up a small number of times. V and J are TRBV15 and TRBJ2-3; TRBD1 is a possible D gene (6 bases). Trimming shortened V by 0 bases and J by 3 bases, and 16 bases separated the two germline ends. Per the germline V gene, CDR1 is LNHNV and CDR2 is YYDKDF (reference sequence). There are 17 residues in the CDR3. The CDR3 is CATSRDETDSRTDTQYF. CDR3 bases: TGTGCCACCAGCAGAGACGAAACGGACAGTAGGACAGATACGCAGTATTTT.

Many counts were recorded for this clonotype. The chain links TRBV6-1 to TRBJ2-7, with D possibly TRBD2 on 6 matching bases. The germline V and J ends were trimmed by 7 bases and 2 bases, with 15 bases remaining between them. The CDR3 consists of 14 residues. In germline, CDR1 is MNHNS, CDR2 SASEGT. The CDR3 nucleotides read TGTGCCAGCACCGAAACGGGACTTACCTACGAGCAGTACTTC. It is translated as CASTETGLTYEQYF.

The genes are TRBV11-2 and TRBJ2-2, with 12 bases lining up with TRBD2. The J segment lost 3 bases and the V segment lost 2 bases, leaving 10 bases of the junction unmatched. CDR1 is SGHAT, CDR2 FQNNGV, per germline. The CDR3 runs to 19 residues. The CDR3 region is CASSLFRLAGVKDTGELFF. Written as DNA, the CDR3 is TGTGCCAGCAGCTTATTTAGACTAGCGGGAGTCAAGGACACCGGGGAGCTGTTTTTT.

The chain uses TRBV20-1 and TRBJ2-4; no clear D gene. Between the trimmed V and J ends, which lost 7 bases and 0 bases, there was a span of 10 bases. CDR1 and CDR2 (germline): DFQATT, SNEGSKA (reference sequence). The CDR3 extends over 13 amino acids. The CDR3 loop is CSGFQVAKNIQYF. CDR3 DNA: TGCAGTGGTTTCCAGGTAGCCAAAAACATTCAGTACTTC.